The 7 T cell receptor beta chains presented below share a single source sample, sequenced in a study of blood T cells in healthy people across ages. A sample-barcoded 5' primer and a J-beta primer mix were used in a second PCR of roughly 7 to 11 cycles. TCRdb processed the 5' RACE reads anew with MiXCR; each CDR3 protein has one entry. This repertoire shows roughly 700,000 distinct CDR3 sequences, roughly 49% found once; its top ten account for 30% to 35%. Sequenced: blood. These receptors originate from a woman aged 60-75 years in good health.

CDR3 loop: CASSQETQIYEQYF. CDR3 DNA: TGCGCCAGCAGCCAAGAGACCCAAATCTACGAGCAGTACTTC. V gene TRBV4-3 combines with J gene TRBJ2-7, with D hard to call. CDR3 length: 14 amino acids. Trimming took 0 bases from V and 3 from J, leaving 9 bases between them. The V gene's germline CDR1 is LGHNA and CDR2 YSLEER.

The V gene is TRBV18, the J gene TRBJ2-1; D possibly corresponds to TRBD2 (6 bases). The J call may not be correct, given that the DNA end is closer to TRBJ2-7. This CDR3 comprises 14 residues. Germline CDR1 KGHSH, CDR2 LQKENI. The CDR3 protein is CASSPWPGGNEQYF. The CDR3 DNA reads TGTGCCAGCTCACCGTGGCCGGGCGGGAATGAGCAGTACTTC.

This chain's CDR3 is CASSLSRDHEQFF. CDR3 DNA sequence: TGTGCCAGCAGCTTATCCAGGGACCATGAGCAGTTCTTC. The gene calls are TRBV7-9 and TRBJ2-1; D tentatively reads TRBD1 or TRBD2 (5 bases each). Per the germline V gene, CDR1 is SEHNR and CDR2 is FQNEAQ (reference sequence). V dropped 2 bases and J dropped 8 bases, with 10 bases sitting between them. The CDR3 length is 13 residues.

This clonotype was recorded many times. This chain joins TRBV29-1 and TRBJ2-7; D possibly matches TRBD1 or TRBD2 (5 bases each). Per the germline V gene, CDR1 is SQVTM and CDR2 is ANQGSEA. Trimming removed 2 bases at V and 6 bases at J, with 26 bases between. The CDR3 contains 17 residues. CDR3 region: CSVESGSGLWGNSEQYF. CDR3 nucleotide sequence: TGCAGCGTTGAATCGGGGTCCGGGCTATGGGGGAATAGCGAGCAGTACTTC.

J is TRBJ1-5 and V is TRBV3-1; a possible D gene is TRBD1 (6 bases). This CDR3 spans 15 amino acids. The germline V gene has CDR1 LGHDT and CDR2 YNNKEL (reference sequence). V was trimmed by 4 bases and J by 9 bases, leaving 19 bases between them. This CDR3 reads CASSRPPGGGLPQHF. The CDR3, as DNA: TGTGCCAGCAGCCGGCCCCCGGGGGGCGGTTTGCCCCAGCATTTT.

This clonotype has a handful of counts. The chain combines TRBV20-1 with TRBJ2-7; D not certain. CDR3 length: 12 amino acids. Trimming stripped 3 bases from V and 5 bases from J, with 11 bases between. Germline CDR1 is DFQATT and CDR2 is SNEGSKA (reference sequence). In DNA form, the CDR3 reads TGCAGTGCTAGCGGTCCGTCCGACGAGCAGTACTTC. This translates into CSASGPSDEQYF.

This clonotype was recorded a few times. The chain recombines TRBV2 with TRBJ2-4, with D hard to call. TRBJ2-7 matches the DNA end more closely, so the J call is doubtful. Per germline, CDR1 SNHLY and CDR2 FYNNEI. CDR3 length: 13 residues. The CDR3 spells CATIPQENYEQYF. The CDR3 nucleotides are TGTGCCACTATCCCGCAGGAGAACTACGAGCAGTACTTC.